This T cell receptor (beta chain) originates from a study of T cell repertoires in cytomegalovirus infection (dated by TCRdb to about 2019). At the level of the whole study: Donor HLA type was relevant to the analysis, because carriage of CMV infection together with the matching HLA type was indicated by public TCR beta signatures.

Sequencing instrument: Illumina HiSeq 1500. TCRdb handled the public reads itself, with Q25 trimming in fastp and clone calling in MiXCR, and kept productive beta chains. One record per CDR3 amino acid sequence lists the most common genes and DNA. The sample profile shows approximately 500,000 distinct CDR3 sequences; around 10% of them were found once. Of the sample, roughly 10% falls within the top ten clones. The CDR3 numbers 16 residues from cysteine through phenylalanine. Only the CDR3 part of the read is kept: 48 bases, read in frame from the first base. CDR1 is given as ENHRY and CDR2 as SYGVKD, both from the germline V gene. The full study reports these points: In both this cohort and an independent cohort of approximately 350 donors, the cumulative frequency of public TCR beta family members distinguished carriers of CMV infection plus the relevant HLA type. The ex vivo response was dominated by HLA-C-restricted CMV-specific TCR beta clonotypes, which also provided the single most frequent clonotype in two of eight donors.

For this clonotype: The antigen this receptor binds is unknown. A read error may produce the germline difference seen at one junction end.

The chain joins TRBV10-3 to TRBJ2-2, with 7 middle bases fitting TRBD2. The sample was PBMCs. This clonotype originated in a human donor in good health (CMV status not recorded). Some clones in this sample may be carry-over from other donors' samples. The CDR3 here reads CAISESSGKGTGELYF. At the DNA level, the sequence is TGTGCCATCAGTGAGTCCAGCGGGAAGGGCACCGGGGAGCTGTATTTT.